This T cell receptor (beta chain) comes out of a study of glioma-infiltrating T cells (dated by TCRdb to about 2016). A note on the overall study: TCR alpha- and beta-chain repertoires were sequenced from glioma tissue, non-neoplastic brain tissue and matched peripheral blood mononuclear cells. To gauge divergence between tissue and blood T-cell populations, every tissue-infiltrating repertoire was compared against the peripheral blood repertoire from the same patient. Three low-grade glioma patients, roughly eight primary glioblastoma patients, and three non-glioma patients who contributed non-neoplastic brain tissue made up the paired cohort. Findings and caveats that apply to the study as a whole: Small numbers underpinned the group comparisons: roughly 8 glioblastoma patients, three low-grade glioma patients and three non-neoplastic patients. VJ-independent divergence between tissue and blood was lower than expected in non-neoplastic patients but higher than expected in all gliomas, particularly low-grade gliomas. Tissue and blood shared very few CDR3 sequences, a result attributed to high CDR3 diversity and limited sampling.

TCR alpha and beta CDR3 regions were amplified with the iRepertoire nested amplicon-rescue multiplex PCR (arm-PCR) platform from RNA. One-step reverse transcription and amplification used roughly 95-450 ng of tissue mRNA or PBMC total RNA as input. After bead purification, a secondary multiplex PCR added Illumina adapters, and libraries were gel-purified between 200 and 400 bp. Internal 6-nucleotide barcodes were carried by the libraries and were used for demultiplexing. Libraries were sequenced on an Illumina MiSeq with 2x220 or 2x250 nucleotide paired-end reads. In the source study's methods: Paired reads were merged using FLASH 1.2.11 and aligned with BWA-MEM to the GRCh37 human genome, and TRA and TRB reads were then extracted. An IMGT-derived reference of cassette sequences and CDR3 motifs, with pseudogenes included, was used for V and J assignment. Reads were translated in three frames, and productive CDR3s were defined as those with a C...FGXG motif and no stop codons. A clonotype was defined as a unique combination of a V-J cassette pair and a CDR3 amino acid sequence. Hamming distance filtering was applied to reads, with thresholds set by the sequence error rate of each sample in mapped regions. Starting from the raw public reads, TCRdb applied fastp trimming at Q25, assembled clones with MiXCR and retained in-frame beta chains. Every entry covers one CDR3 protein and lists the most common genes and DNA from its rows. Clone size and V and J calls follow TCRdb, not the original study. A total of some 180,000 distinct CDR3 sequences appear in this sample, around 30% of them only once. The ten largest clones represent roughly 21% of the sample.

A word on this clonotype: What this receptor recognizes is not known. This may come from a read error, since a much larger clone is one base off.

The specimen was glioma tissue, nonneoplastic brain tissue, or PBMCs (not recorded which). This receptor was obtained from a human donor with low-grade glioma or glioblastoma, undergoing nonglioma brain surgery, or in good health (not recorded which).

The base sequence is TGCGCCAGCAGTGGAGGGGCGTACCAAGAGACCCAGTACTTC. It encodes CASSGGAYQETQYF. This chain joins TRBV5-1 to TRBJ2-5, with TRBD2 tentatively as D gene (6 bases match). Counted from cysteine to phenylalanine, this CDR3 has 14 amino acids. The CDR3 DNA has 42 bases and is translated from base 1. V gives up 5 bases and J gives up 0 bases, and the segment between their germline ends measures 11 bases. From the germline V gene, CDR1 is SGHRS and CDR2 is YFSETQ.